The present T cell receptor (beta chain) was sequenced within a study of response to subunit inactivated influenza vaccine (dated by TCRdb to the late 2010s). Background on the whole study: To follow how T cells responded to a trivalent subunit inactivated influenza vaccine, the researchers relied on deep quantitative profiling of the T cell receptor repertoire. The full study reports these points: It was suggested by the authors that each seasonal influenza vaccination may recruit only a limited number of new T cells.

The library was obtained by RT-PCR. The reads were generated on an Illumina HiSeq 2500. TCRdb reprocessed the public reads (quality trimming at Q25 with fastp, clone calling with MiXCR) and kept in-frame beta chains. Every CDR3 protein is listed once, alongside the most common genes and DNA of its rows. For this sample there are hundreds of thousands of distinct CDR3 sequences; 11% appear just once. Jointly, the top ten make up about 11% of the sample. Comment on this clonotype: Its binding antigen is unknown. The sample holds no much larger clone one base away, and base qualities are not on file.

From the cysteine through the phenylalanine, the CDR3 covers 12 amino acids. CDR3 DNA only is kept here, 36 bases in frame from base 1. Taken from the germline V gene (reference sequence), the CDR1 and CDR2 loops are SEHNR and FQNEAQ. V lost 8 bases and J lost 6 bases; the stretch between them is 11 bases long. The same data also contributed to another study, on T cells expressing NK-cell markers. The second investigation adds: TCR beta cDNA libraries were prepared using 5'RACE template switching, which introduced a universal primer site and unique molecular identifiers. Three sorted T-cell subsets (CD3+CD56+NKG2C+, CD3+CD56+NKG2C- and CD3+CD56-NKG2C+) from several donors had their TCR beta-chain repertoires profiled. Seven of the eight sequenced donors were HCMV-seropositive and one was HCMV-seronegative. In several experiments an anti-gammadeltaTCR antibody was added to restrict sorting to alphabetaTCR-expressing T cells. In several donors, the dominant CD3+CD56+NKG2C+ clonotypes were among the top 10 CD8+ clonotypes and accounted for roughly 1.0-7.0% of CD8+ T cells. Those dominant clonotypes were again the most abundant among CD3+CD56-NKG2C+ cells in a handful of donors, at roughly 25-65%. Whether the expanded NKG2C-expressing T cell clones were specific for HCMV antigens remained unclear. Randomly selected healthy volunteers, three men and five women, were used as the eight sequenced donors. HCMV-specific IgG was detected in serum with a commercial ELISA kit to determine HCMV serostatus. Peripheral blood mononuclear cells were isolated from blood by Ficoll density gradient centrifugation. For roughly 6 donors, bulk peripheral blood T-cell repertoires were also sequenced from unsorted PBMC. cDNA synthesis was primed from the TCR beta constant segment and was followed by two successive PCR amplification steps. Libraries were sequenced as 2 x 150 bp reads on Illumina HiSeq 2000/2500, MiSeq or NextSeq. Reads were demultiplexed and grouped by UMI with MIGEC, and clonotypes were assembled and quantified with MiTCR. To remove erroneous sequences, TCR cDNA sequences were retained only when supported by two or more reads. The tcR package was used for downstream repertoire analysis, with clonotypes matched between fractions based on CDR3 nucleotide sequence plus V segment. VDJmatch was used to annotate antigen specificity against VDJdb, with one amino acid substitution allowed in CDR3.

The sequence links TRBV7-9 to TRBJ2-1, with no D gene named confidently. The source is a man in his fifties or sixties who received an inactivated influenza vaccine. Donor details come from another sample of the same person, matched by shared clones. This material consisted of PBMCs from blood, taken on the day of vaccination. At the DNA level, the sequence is TGTGCCAGCGGCAGTAGGGCCAATGAGCAGTTCTTC. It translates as CASGSRANEQFF.